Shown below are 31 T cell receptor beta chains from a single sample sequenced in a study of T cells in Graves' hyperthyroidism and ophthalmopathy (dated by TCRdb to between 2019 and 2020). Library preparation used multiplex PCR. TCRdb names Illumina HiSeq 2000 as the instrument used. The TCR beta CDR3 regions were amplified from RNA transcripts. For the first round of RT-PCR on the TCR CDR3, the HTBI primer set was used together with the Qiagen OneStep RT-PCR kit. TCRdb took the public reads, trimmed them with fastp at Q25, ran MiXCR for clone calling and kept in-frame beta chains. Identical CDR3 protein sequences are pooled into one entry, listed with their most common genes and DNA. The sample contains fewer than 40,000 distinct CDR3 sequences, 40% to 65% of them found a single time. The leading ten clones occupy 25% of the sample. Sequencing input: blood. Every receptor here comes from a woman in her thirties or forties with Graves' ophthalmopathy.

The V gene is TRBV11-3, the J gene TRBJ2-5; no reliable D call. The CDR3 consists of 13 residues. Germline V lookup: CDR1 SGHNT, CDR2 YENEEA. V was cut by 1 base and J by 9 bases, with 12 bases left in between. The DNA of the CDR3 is TGTGCCAGCAGCTTAGTCCCTAATCAGCCCCAGTACTTC. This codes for CASSLVPNQPQYF.

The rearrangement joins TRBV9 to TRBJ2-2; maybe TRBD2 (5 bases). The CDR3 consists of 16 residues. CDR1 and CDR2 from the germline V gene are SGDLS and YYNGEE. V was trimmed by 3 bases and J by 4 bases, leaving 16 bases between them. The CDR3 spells CASSARVREITGELFF. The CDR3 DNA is TGTGCCAGCAGCGCGAGAGTGAGGGAGATCACCGGGGAGCTGTTTTTT.

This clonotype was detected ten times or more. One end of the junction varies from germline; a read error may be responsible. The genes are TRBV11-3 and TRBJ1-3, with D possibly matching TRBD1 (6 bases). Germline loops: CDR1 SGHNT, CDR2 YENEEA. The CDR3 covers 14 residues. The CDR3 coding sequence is TGTGCCAGCAGCATAGAGGCGTCAGGGGACACCATATATTTT. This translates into CASSIEASGDTIYF.

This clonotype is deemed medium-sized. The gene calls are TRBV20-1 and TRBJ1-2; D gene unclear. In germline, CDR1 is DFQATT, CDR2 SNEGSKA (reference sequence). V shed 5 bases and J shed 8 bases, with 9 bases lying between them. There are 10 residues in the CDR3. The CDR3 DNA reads TGCAGTGCTCGGGGTGAGGGCTACACCTTC. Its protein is CSARGEGYTF.

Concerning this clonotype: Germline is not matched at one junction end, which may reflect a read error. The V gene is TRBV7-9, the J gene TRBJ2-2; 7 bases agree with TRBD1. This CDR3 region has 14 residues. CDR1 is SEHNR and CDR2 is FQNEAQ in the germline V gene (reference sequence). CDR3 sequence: CAGSSDRWAGELFF. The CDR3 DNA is TGTGCCGGCAGCTCGGACAGGTGGGCCGGGGAACTGTTTTTT.

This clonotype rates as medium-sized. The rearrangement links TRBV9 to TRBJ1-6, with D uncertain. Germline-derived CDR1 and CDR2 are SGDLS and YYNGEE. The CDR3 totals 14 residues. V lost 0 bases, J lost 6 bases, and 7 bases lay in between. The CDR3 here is CASSVEGSNSPLHF. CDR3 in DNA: TGTGCCAGCAGCGTAGAGGGCTCTAATTCACCCCTCCACTTT.

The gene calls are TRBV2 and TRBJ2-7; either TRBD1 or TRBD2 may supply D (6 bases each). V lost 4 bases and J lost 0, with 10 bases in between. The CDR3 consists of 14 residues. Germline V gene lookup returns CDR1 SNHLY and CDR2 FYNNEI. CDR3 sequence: CASSVGGNSYEQYF. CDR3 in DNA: TGTGCCAGCAGTGTGGGGGGCAACTCCTACGAGCAGTACTTC.

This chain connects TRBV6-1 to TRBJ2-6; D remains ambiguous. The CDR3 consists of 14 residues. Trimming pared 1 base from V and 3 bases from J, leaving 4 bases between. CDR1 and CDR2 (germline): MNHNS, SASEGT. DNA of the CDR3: TGTGCCAGCAGTGAAGGGGGTGGGGCCAACGTCCTGACTTTC. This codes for CASSEGGGANVLTF.

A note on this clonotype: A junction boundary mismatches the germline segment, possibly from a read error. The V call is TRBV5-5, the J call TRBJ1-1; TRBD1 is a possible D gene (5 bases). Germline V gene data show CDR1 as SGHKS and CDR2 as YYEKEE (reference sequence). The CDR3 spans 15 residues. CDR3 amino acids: CASSPRENVNTEAFF. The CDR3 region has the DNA TGTGCCAGCAGCCCCAGGGAAAACGTGAACACGGAAGCTTTCTTT.

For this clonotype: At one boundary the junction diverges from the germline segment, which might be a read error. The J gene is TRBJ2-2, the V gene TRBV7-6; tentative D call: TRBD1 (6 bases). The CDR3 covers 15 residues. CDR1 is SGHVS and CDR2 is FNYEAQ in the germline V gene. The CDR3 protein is CASSPGIGGTGELFF. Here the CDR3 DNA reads TGCGCCAGCAGCCCCGGGATAGGGGGCACCGGGGAGCTGTTTTTT.

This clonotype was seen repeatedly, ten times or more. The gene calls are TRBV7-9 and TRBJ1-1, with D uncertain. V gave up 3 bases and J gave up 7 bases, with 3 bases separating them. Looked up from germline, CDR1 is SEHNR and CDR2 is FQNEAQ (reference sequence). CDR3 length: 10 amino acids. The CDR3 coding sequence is TGTGCCAGCAGCTTCCATGAAGCTTTCTTT. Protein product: CASSFHEAFF.

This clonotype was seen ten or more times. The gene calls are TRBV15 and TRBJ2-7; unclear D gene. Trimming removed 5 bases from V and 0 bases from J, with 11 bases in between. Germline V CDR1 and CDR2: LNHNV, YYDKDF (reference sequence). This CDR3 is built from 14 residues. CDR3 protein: CATSYGGSSYEQYF. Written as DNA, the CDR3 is TGTGCCACCAGCTACGGCGGAAGCTCCTACGAGCAGTACTTC.

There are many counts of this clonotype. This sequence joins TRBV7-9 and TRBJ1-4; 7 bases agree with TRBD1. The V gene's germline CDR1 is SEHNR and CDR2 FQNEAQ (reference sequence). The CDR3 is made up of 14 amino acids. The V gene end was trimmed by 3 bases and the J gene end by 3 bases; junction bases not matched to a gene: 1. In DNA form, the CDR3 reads TGTGCCAGCAGCTTCAGGGGGGCTAATGAAAAACTGTTTTTT. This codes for CASSFRGANEKLFF.

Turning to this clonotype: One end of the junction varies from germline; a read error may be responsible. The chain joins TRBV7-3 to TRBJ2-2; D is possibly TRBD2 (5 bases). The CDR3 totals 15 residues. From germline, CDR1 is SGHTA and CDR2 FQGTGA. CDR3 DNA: TGTGCCGGCAGCTTAGCAGGAGGAGCCCCCGGGGAGCTGCTTTTT. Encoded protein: CAGSLAGGAPGELLF.

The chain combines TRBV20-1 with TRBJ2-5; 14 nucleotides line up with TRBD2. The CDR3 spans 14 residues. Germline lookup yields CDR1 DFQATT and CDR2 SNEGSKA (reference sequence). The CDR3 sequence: CSLEGLAGAETQYF. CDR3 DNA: TGCAGCTTAGAGGGACTAGCGGGAGCAGAGACCCAGTACTTC.

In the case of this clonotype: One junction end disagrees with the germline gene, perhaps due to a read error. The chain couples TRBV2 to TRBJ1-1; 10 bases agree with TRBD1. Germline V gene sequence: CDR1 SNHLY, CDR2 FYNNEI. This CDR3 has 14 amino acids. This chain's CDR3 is CASALGTGALGAYF. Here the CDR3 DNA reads TGTGCCAGCGCCCTCGGGACAGGGGCCCTAGGGGCTTACTTT.

CDR3 sequence: CASSHSSGGQETQYF. In DNA form, the CDR3 reads TGTGCCAGCAGCCACTCCAGCGGGGGCCAAGAGACCCAGTACTTC. This chain joins TRBV9 and TRBJ2-5; TRBD2 aligns across 8 bases. The CDR3 spans 15 residues. The germline V gene encodes CDR1 SGDLS and CDR2 YYNGEE. The J segment lost 1 base and the V segment lost 4 bases, leaving 6 bases of the junction unmatched.

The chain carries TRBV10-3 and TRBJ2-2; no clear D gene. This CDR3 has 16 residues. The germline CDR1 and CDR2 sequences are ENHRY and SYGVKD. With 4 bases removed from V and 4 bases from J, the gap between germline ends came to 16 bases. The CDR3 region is CAISAHPTLGTGELFF. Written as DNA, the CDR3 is TGTGCCATCAGTGCCCATCCGACCCTGGGCACCGGGGAGCTGTTTTTT.

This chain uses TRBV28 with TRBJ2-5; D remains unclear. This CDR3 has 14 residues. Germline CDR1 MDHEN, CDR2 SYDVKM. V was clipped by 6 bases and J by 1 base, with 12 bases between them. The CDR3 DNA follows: TGTGCCAGCAGCTTTACACAGCCCCAAGAGACCCAGTACTTC. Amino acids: CASSFTQPQETQYF.

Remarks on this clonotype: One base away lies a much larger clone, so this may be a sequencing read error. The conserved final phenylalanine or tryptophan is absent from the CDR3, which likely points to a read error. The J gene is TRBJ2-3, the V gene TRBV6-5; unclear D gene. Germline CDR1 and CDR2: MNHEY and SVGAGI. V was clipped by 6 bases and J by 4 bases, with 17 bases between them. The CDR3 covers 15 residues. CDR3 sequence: CASSQELSLPDTQYC. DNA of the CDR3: TGTGCCAGCAGCCAAGAACTATCCTTGCCAGATACGCAGTATTGT.

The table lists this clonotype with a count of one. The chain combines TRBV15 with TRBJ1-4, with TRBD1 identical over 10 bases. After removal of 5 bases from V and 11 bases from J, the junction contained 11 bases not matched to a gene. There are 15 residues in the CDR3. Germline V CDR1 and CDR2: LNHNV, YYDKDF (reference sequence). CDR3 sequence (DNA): TGTGCCACCAGCTCCCGGGACAGGGGAGAAGGGAAACTGTTTTTT. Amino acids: CATSSRDRGEGKLFF.

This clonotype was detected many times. The CDR3 is CASSFSGYTGELFF. The CDR3 coding sequence is TGTGCCAGCAGCTTTTCAGGGTATACCGGGGAGCTGTTTTTT. The chain carries TRBV7-2 and TRBJ2-2, with D perhaps matching TRBD1 (5 bases). The V gene's germline CDR1 is SGHTA and CDR2 FQGNSA. The CDR3 contains 14 residues. The V end was cut by 3 bases, the J end by 5 bases, with 10 bases between. Combining the CDR3 with reference TRBV7-2 and TRBJ2-2 gives the whole variable domain GAGVSQSPSNKVTEKGKDVELRCDPISGHTALYWYRQSLGQGLEFLIYFQGNSAPDKSGLPSDRFSAERTGGSVSTLTIQRTQQEDSAVYLCASSFSGYTGELFFGEGSRLTVL.

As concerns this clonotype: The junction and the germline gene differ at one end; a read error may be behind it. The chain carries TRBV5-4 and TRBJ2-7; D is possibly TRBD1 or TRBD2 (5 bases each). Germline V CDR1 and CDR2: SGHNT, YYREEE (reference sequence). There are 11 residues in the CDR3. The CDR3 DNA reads TGTGCCAGCAGCTCAGGCGAGGGGATACACTTC. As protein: CASSSGEGIHF.

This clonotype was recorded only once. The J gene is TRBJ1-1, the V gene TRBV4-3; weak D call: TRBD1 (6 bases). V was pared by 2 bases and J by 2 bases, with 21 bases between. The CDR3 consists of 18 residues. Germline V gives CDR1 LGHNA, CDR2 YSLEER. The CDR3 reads CASSQRFQGRAGNTEAFF. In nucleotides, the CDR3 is TGCGCCAGCAGCCAAAGGTTCCAGGGGCGTGCTGGAAACACTGAAGCTTTCTTT.

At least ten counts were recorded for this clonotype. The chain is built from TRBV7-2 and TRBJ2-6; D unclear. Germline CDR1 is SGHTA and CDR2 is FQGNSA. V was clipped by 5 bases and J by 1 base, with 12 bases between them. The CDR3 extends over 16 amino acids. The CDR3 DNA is TGTGCCAGCAGCCCCAATATGGGGTCTGGGGCCAACGTCCTGACTTTC. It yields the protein CASSPNMGSGANVLTF. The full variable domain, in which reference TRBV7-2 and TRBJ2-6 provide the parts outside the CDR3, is GAGVSQSPSNKVTEKGKDVELRCDPISGHTALYWYRQSLGQGLEFLIYFQGNSAPDKSGLPSDRFSAERTGGSVSTLTIQRTQQEDSAVYLCASSPNMGSGANVLTFGAGSRLTVL.

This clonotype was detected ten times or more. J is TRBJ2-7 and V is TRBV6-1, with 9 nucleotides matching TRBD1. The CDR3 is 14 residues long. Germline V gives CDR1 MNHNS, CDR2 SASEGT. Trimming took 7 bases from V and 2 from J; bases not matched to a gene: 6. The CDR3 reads CASKTGQGPYEQYF. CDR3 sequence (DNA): TGTGCCAGCAAGACGGGACAGGGACCCTACGAGCAGTACTTC.

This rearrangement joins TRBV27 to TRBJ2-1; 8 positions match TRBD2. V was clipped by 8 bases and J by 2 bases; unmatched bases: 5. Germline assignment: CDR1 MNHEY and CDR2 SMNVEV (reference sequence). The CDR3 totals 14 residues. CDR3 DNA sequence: TGTGCCAGCGCGGTAGCGGGGACCTACAATGAGCAGTTCTTC. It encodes CASAVAGTYNEQFF.

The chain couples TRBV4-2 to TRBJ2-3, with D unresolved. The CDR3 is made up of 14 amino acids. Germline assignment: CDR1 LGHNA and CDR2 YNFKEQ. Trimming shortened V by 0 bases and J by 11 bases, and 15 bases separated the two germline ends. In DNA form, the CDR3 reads TGTGCCAGCAGCCAAGACCGTGGCGCCAATGAGCAGTATTTT. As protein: CASSQDRGANEQYF.

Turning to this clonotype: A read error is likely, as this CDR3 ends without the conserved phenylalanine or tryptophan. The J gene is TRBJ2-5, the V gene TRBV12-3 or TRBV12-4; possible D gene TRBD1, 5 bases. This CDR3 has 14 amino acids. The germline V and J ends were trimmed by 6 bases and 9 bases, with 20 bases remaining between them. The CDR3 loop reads CASRLRDGNQPQYC. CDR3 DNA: TGTGCCAGCAGACTCAGGGATGGGAATCAGCCCCAGTACTGC.

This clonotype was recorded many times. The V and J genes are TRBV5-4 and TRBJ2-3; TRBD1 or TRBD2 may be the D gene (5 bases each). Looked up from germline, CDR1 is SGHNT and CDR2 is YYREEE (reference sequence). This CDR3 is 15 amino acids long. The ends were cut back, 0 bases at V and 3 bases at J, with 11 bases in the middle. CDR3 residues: CASSLGQGGTDTQYF. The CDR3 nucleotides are TGTGCCAGCAGCTTGGGGCAGGGCGGGACAGATACGCAGTATTTT.

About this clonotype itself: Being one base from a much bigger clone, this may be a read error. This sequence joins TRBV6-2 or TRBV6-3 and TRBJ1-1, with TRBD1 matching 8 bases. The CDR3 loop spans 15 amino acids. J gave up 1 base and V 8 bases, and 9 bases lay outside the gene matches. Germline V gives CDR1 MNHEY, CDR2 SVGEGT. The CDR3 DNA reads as TGTGCCAGCGGTCCCCGGGACAGGTGGAACACTGAAGCTTTCTTT. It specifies CASGPRDRWNTEAFF.